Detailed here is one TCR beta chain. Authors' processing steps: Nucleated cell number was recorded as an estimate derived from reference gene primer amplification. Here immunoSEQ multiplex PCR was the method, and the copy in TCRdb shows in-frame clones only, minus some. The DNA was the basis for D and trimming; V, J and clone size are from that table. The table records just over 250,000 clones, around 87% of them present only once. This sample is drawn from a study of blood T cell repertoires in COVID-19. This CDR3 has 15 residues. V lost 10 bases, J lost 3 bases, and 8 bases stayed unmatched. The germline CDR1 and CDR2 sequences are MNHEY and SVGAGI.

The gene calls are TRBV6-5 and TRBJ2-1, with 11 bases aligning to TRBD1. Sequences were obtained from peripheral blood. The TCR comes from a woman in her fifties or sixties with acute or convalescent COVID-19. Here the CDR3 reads CATMKGTGGYNEQFF. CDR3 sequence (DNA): TGTGCCACCATGAAAGGGACAGGGGGCTACAATGAGCAGTTCTTC.